A single sample is the source of the 2 T cell receptor beta chains below, sequenced in a study of Ad26.COV2.S vaccination and SARS-CoV-2 variants (dated by TCRdb to 2020 to 2023). The treatment or condition label here, explained by the study, means: over 15 received Ad26.COV2.S at low or high dose, single or two shots; five or six received placebo; per-sample allocation not given. Repertoires of vaccine and placebo recipients were sequenced from samples collected on day 63 after the first injection. Library preparation employed the immunoSEQ multiplex PCR assay. Imported from immuneACCESS, the table was reduced by TCRdb to in-frame sequences with V and J called. These copies leave out some clones; in studies compared against another copy, an unresolved V gene accounts for under half, and the cause of the remainder is not known. This sample holds over 400,000 clones; roughly 87% were observed only once. The top ten clones comprise roughly 3.9% of the sample.

Here the sequenced sample was peripheral blood, taken in a trial of Ad26.COV2.S vaccine versus placebo. These receptors were obtained from a person between 18 and 65 years old who received the Ad26.COV2.S COVID-19 vaccine or a placebo.

This clone was seen once. This chain connects TRBV6-2 or TRBV6-3 to TRBJ2-1; unclear D gene. The CDR3 covers 13 residues. V was shortened by 2 bases and J by 5 bases, with 7 bases between the two germline ends. Germline CDR1 reads MNHEY; CDR2 reads SVGEGT. CDR3 loop: CASSYRVNNEQFF. The CDR3 region has the DNA TGTGCCAGCAGTTACAGGGTGAACAATGAGCAGTTCTTC.

This clone was seen just once. The V gene is TRBV4-3, the J gene TRBJ2-5; D uncertain. The CDR3 extends over 14 amino acids. V was cut by 0 bases and J by 3 bases, with 8 bases left in between. In germline, CDR1 is LGHNA, CDR2 YSLEER. The CDR3 here is CASSQEGQEETQYF. The CDR3 nucleotides are TGCGCCAGCAGCCAAGAGGGTCAGGAAGAGACCCAGTACTTC.